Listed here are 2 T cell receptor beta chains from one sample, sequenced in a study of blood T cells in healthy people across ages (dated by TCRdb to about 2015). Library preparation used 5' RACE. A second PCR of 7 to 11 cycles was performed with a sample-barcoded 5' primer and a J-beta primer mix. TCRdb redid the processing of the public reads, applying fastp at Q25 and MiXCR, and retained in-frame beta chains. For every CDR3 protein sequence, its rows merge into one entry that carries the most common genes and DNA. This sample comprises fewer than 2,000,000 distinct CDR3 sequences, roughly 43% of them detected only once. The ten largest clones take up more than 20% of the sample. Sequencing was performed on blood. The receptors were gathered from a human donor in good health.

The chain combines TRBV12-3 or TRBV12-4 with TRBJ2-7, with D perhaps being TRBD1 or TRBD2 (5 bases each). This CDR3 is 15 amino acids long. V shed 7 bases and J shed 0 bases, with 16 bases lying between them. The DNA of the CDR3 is TGTGCCAGCACTATAGGGGCAGGGAGCTCCTACGAGCAGTACTTC. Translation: CASTIGAGSSYEQYF.

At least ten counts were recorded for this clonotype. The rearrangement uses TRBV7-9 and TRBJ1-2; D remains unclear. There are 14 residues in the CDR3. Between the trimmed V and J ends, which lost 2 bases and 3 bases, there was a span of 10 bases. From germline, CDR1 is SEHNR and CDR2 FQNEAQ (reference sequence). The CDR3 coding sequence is TGTGCCAGCAGCTTAACGGGGTGGGACTATGGCTACACCTTC. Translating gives CASSLTGWDYGYTF.